The 21 T cell receptor beta chains listed next were all sequenced from one sample in a study of blood T cells in healthy people across ages. Alongside a J-beta primer mix, a sample-barcoded 5' primer served in a second PCR lasting about 6 to 11 cycles. TCRdb reprocessed the 5' RACE reads via MiXCR and lists one record per CDR3 protein. The data contain 1,800,000 or so distinct CDR3 sequences, roughly 43% of them singletons. Sequencing was carried out using blood. The receptors shown here come from a human donor in good health.

This chain joins TRBV27 and TRBJ2-4; TRBD2 is a possible D gene (8 bases). The J call may be wrong; the DNA end is better matched by TRBJ2-7. CDR1 is MNHEY, CDR2 SMNVEV, per germline (reference sequence). This CDR3 is built from 16 residues. CDR3 in amino acids: CASSPSAGGQLYEQYF. CDR3 in DNA: TGTGCCAGCAGTCCTTCCGCGGGGGGACAGCTATACGAGCAGTACTTC.

DNA for the CDR3: TGTGCTAGTGGTCGAGGGGGTACCGCCTACGAGCAGTACTTC. Amino acids: CASGRGGTAYEQYF. The chain carries TRBV12-5 and TRBJ2-7; D possibly corresponds to TRBD1 (6 bases). Germline V gives CDR1 LGHNT, CDR2 FRNRAP. The CDR3 sequence is 14 residues long. Trimming left V 5 bases short and J 2 bases short, with 13 bases between.

V and J are TRBV20-1 and TRBJ2-1, with 12 nucleotides matching TRBD2. Germline assignment: CDR1 DFQATT and CDR2 SNEGSKA (reference sequence). There are 14 residues in the CDR3. V gave up 4 bases and J gave up 8 bases; unmatched junction bases: 6. CDR3 residues: CSATGTSGPHEQFF. The CDR3 DNA reads TGCAGTGCTACCGGGACTAGCGGGCCCCATGAGCAGTTCTTC.

V usage is TRBV7-2 and J usage is TRBJ2-1; 7 bases match TRBD2. Trimming at V came to 7 bases and at J to 3 bases, leaving 9 bases not matched to a gene. CDR3 length: 15 amino acids. The V gene's germline CDR1 is SGHTA and CDR2 FQGNSA. The CDR3 protein is CASTWGGGFYNEQFF. The CDR3 DNA is TGTGCCAGCACCTGGGGGGGGGGATTCTACAATGAGCAGTTCTTC.

J is TRBJ2-4 and V is TRBV2; 7 nucleotides line up with TRBD1. The J call is in doubt because the DNA end fits TRBJ2-7 better. The germline V gene has CDR1 SNHLY and CDR2 FYNNEI. The CDR3 contains 15 residues. For the CDR3, the DNA is TGTGCCAGCGGCCCCGGGACAGCGTCAGGGAACGAGCAGTACTTC. It encodes CASGPGTASGNEQYF.

As regards this clonotype: The junction differs from germline at one of its ends, possibly a read error. The CDR3 here is CSVPRDPGANVRTF. The DNA for the CDR3 is TGCAGCGTTCCAAGGGACCCTGGGGCCAACGTCCGGACTTTC. The chain links TRBV29-1 to TRBJ2-6, with D possibly called TRBD1 or TRBD2 (5 bases each). This CDR3 has 14 residues. CDR1 and CDR2 from the germline V gene are SQVTM and ANQGSEA.

This clonotype was seen a few times. V gene TRBV7-8 combines with J gene TRBJ2-1; TRBD2 matches at 8 bases. From germline, CDR1 is SGHVS and CDR2 FQNEAQ. The V and J ends lost 4 bases and 0 bases, in that order; junction bases with no gene match: 5. The CDR3 is 16 residues long. CDR3 DNA: TGTGCCAGCAGCTCAGATAGCGGGGCCTCCTACAATGAGCAGTTCTTC. Amino acids: CASSSDSGASYNEQFF.

This clonotype was picked up many times. The chain carries TRBV7-2 and TRBJ2-6; D is uncertain. The V gene lost 1 base and the J gene lost 0 bases, with 4 bases spanning the gap. Germline lookup yields CDR1 SGHTA and CDR2 FQGNSA. The CDR3 consists of 15 residues. CDR3 nucleotides: TGTGCCAGCAGCTTAGATGTCTCTGGGGCCAACGTCCTGACTTTC. This codes for CASSLDVSGANVLTF. Full variable domain (remainder filled in from reference TRBV7-2 and TRBJ2-6): GAGVSQSPSNKVTEKGKDVELRCDPISGHTALYWYRQSLGQGLEFLIYFQGNSAPDKSGLPSDRFSAERTGGSVSTLTIQRTQQEDSAVYLCASSLDVSGANVLTFGAGSRLTVL.

The rearrangement uses TRBV29-1 and TRBJ1-2, with TRBD1 matching 7 bases. Trimming took 6 bases from V and 6 from J; bases not matched to a gene: 10. This CDR3 spans 13 amino acids. Germline-derived CDR1 and CDR2 are SQVTM and ANQGSEA. The CDR3: CSVARGQGDGYTF. CDR3 bases: TGCAGCGTGGCTCGTGGGCAGGGGGATGGCTACACCTTC.

The chain combines TRBV6-7 with TRBJ2-5; weak D call: TRBD1 (6 bases). TRBV6-7 qualifies as an ORF whose function is uncertain. V was pared by 1 base and J by 12 bases, with 36 bases between. CDR3 length equals 20 residues. CDR3 protein: CASSYFDENPTDRQQDGKYF. The CDR3 DNA sequence: TGTGCCAGCAGTTACTTCGACGAAAACCCCACGGACAGACAACAAGATGGGAAGTACTTC.

In DNA form, the CDR3 reads TGTGCCTGGAGTGTACAGGGCCCCATCAGAACTGAAGCTTTCTTT. It translates to CAWSVQGPIRTEAFF. The chain links TRBV30 to TRBJ1-1; maybe TRBD1 (6 bases). CDR3 length: 15 amino acids. V shed 0 bases and J shed 5 bases, with 16 bases lying between them. CDR1 is GTSNPN and CDR2 is SVGIG in the germline V gene (reference sequence).

This chain connects TRBV25-1 to TRBJ2-1, with 7 bases fitting TRBD2. Trimming removed 2 bases from V and 2 bases from J; junction bases left unmatched: 6. Germline CDR1 MGHDK, CDR2 SYGVNS. The CDR3 covers 16 residues. CDR3 residues: CASSEDTAGTYNEQFF. Written as DNA, the CDR3 is TGTGCCAGCAGTGAAGATACAGCGGGGACCTACAATGAGCAGTTCTTC.

V is TRBV20-1 and J is TRBJ2-1, with 8 bases lining up with TRBD1. This CDR3 spans 15 amino acids. Germline V gene data show CDR1 as DFQATT and CDR2 as SNEGSKA (reference sequence). The ends lost 4 bases at V and 4 bases at J; junction bases unmatched: 9. CDR3 loop: CSATTSRTGYNEQFF. Written as DNA, the CDR3 is TGCAGTGCTACGACCAGCCGGACAGGGTACAATGAGCAGTTCTTC.

The genes are TRBV6-2 or TRBV6-3 and TRBJ2-2; D might be TRBD2 (6 bases). V lost 1 base, J lost 0 bases, and 9 bases lay in between. The germline CDR1 and CDR2 sequences are MNHEY and SVGEGT. The CDR3 loop spans 16 amino acids. The CDR3 is CASSYYGGTNTGELFF. CDR3 nucleotides: TGTGCCAGCAGTTACTACGGGGGTACGAACACCGGGGAGCTGTTTTTT.

A few counts support this clonotype. This chain links TRBV9 with TRBJ2-1; maybe TRBD1 (6 bases). The CDR3 spans 12 residues. Between the trimmed V and J ends, which lost 4 bases and 12 bases, there was a span of 14 bases. CDR1 SGDLS and CDR2 YYNGEE come from the germline V gene. In DNA, the CDR3 is TGTGCCAGCAGCAAAACCAGGGGAAGGCAGTTCTTC. Translation: CASSKTRGRQFF.

This clonotype has a handful of counts. The chain employs TRBV11-3 and TRBJ1-1; weak D call: TRBD1 (6 bases). The V end lost 5 bases, the J end lost 8 bases, and 21 bases lay between the germline ends. CDR3 size: 15 residues. Germline V gene lookup returns CDR1 SGHNT and CDR2 YENEEA. Written as DNA, the CDR3 is TGTGCCAGCAGCCCCCCGCGAGGGGGAGTGGAGGAAGCTTTCTTT. Its translation is CASSPPRGGVEEAFF.

The J gene is TRBJ2-1, the V gene TRBV5-1; D perhaps matches TRBD2 (6 bases). Between the trimmed V and J ends, which lost 3 bases and 6 bases, there was a span of 13 bases. The CDR3 totals 14 residues. Germline V lookup: CDR1 SGHRS, CDR2 YFSETQ. The CDR3: CASSSRGNSNEQFF. The CDR3, as DNA: TGCGCCAGCAGCTCCCGGGGGAATAGCAATGAGCAGTTCTTC.

The chain combines TRBV15 with TRBJ2-1; D unclear. V was cut by 3 bases and J by 7 bases, with 10 bases left in between. This CDR3 region has 13 residues. Germline CDR1 is LNHNV and CDR2 is YYDKDF (reference sequence). The CDR3 DNA follows: TGTGCCACCAGCAGTTCAAGGCGGAATGAGCAGTTCTTC. Its protein product is CATSSSRRNEQFF. Based on the CDR3 plus reference TRBV15 and TRBJ2-1, the full variable domain is DAMVIQNPRYQVTQFGKPVTLSCSQTLNHNVMYWYQQKSSQAPKLLFHYYDKDFNNEADTPDNFQSRRPNTSFCFLDIRSPGLGDTAMYLCATSSSRRNEQFFGPGTRLTVL.

This clonotype has a handful of counts. The CDR3 sequence is CASMGREGTEAFF. The CDR3 bases are TGTGCCAGCATGGGGAGGGAGGGCACTGAAGCTTTCTTT. The chain uses TRBV7-6 and TRBJ1-1; D is undetermined. Deletions cut 7 bases from V and 4 bases from J, with 13 bases between. This CDR3 contains 13 residues. CDR1 is SGHVS and CDR2 is FNYEAQ in the germline V gene.

The chain has TRBV5-4 and TRBJ2-1; a weak D match, TRBD1 (5 bases). The CDR3 totals 14 residues. Per the germline V gene, CDR1 is SGHNT and CDR2 is YYREEE (reference sequence). V lost 3 bases and J lost 8, with 15 bases in between. In nucleotides, the CDR3 is TGTGCCAGCAGCTCCGACTCAACCAGGGATGAGCAGTTCTTC. It codes for CASSSDSTRDEQFF.

This sequence joins TRBV7-9 and TRBJ1-4; D is unresolved. The CDR3 consists of 15 residues. The V and J ends lost 4 bases and 2 bases respectively, with 11 bases between them. The germline CDR1 and CDR2 sequences are SEHNR and FQNEAQ (reference sequence). The CDR3 DNA is TGTGCCAGCAGCTCAGATCGGATTACTAATGAAAAACTGTTTTTT. This sequence encodes CASSSDRITNEKLFF.